The rows below give T cell receptor beta chains drawn from one sample of a study of T cells in Graves' hyperthyroidism and ophthalmopathy. TCRdb independently ran MiXCR on the multiplex PCR reads; one entry per CDR3 protein. Of about 610,000 distinct CDR3 sequences listed, under 60% are singletons. Sequencing used peripheral blood or thyroid tissue (not recorded which). The origin of the receptors is a woman aged 18-29 years with Graves' hyperthyroidism. Each CDR3 is given with its conserved first and last residue. A D gene is named only where the DNA matches it firmly. Size is omitted from some rows. Given values are once, few, many or a class for expanded clones.

cdr3_length,v_call,d_call,clone_size,j_call,cdr3_aa,cdr3_nt
13,TRBV10-3,TRBD1,NA,TRBJ1-2,CAIRDRQGRGYTF,TGTGCCATCAGAGATCGACAGGGTCGTGGCTACACCTTC
15,TRBV10-2,TRBD1,NA,TRBJ2-7,CASTQTGQGTPEQYF,TGCGCCAGCACCCAGACGGGACAGGGGACCCCCGAGCAGTACTTC
12,TRBV2,NA,NA,TRBJ1-5,CASSAQNQPQHF,TGTGCCAGCAGTGCACAAAATCAGCCCCAGCATTTT
14,TRBV10-3,TRBD1,NA,TRBJ1-6,CAITWGQAGSPLHF,TGTGCCATCACGTGGGGACAGGCTGGCTCACCCCTCCACTTT
15,TRBV7-3,TRBD1,NA,TRBJ2-7,CASSAVQGAGHEQYF,TGTGCCAGCAGCGCTGTACAGGGGGCTGGCCACGAGCAGTACTTC
14,TRBV25-1,NA,many,TRBJ2-7,CASSEGGSSYEQYF,TGTGCCAGCAGTGAAGGGGGGAGCTCCTACGAGCAGTACTTC
15,TRBV7-9,TRBD2,few,TRBJ2-1,CASSLGLAAYNEQFF,TGTGCCAGCAGCTTAGGACTAGCGGCCTACAATGAGCAGTTCTTC
18,TRBV4-1,NA,NA,TRBJ2-5,CASSQGGWGQWGQETQYF,TGCGCCAGCAGCCAAGGAGGCTGGGGGCAGTGGGGCCAAGAGACCCAGTACTTC
12,TRBV20-1,NA,many,TRBJ2-7,CSARVAGLEQYF,TGCAGTGCTAGAGTGGCAGGGCTCGAGCAGTACTTC
12,TRBV7-6,NA,NA,TRBJ1-3,CASSQTEYTIYF,TGTGCCAGCAGCCAGACGGAGTACACCATATATTTT
15,TRBV7-9,NA,NA,TRBJ2-7,CASSPDPRVGGEQYF,TGTGCCAGCAGCCCAGATCCGAGGGTTGGCGGGGAGCAGTACTTC
14,TRBV12-3/TRBV12-4,NA,many,TRBJ2-2,CASAPDRRAGELFF,TGTGCCAGTGCCCCGGACAGGAGGGCCGGGGAGCTGTTTTTT
10,TRBV29-1,TRBD2,NA,TRBJ2-5,CSVGGRGYVF,TGCAGCGTGGGAGGGAGGGGCTACGTCTTC
16,TRBV13,TRBD1,many,TRBJ1-2,CASSPTRRTGPSGYTF,TGTGCCAGCAGCCCCACCCGCAGGACAGGACCAAGCGGCTACACCTTC
15,TRBV2,TRBD2,NA,TRBJ2-1,CASAGRTGWRNEQFF,TGTGCCAGCGCCGGGAGGACGGGGTGGCGCAATGAGCAGTTCTTC
14,TRBV3-1,NA,many,TRBJ2-7,CASSQVRDSAGQYF,TGTGCCAGCAGCCAAGTCCGGGACTCCGCCGGGCAGTACTTC
14,TRBV15,NA,many,TRBJ2-7,CATSRVQGYNEQYF,TGTGCCACCAGCAGAGTCCAAGGGTATAACGAGCAGTACTTC
14,TRBV7-9,TRBD1,NA,TRBJ1-6,CASSLGTGYSPLHF,TGTGCCAGCAGCTTAGGGACAGGGTATTCACCCCTCCACTTT
14,TRBV2,NA,many,TRBJ1-1,CASSEWWGAGEAFF,TGTGCCAGCAGTGAATGGTGGGGTGCGGGAGAAGCTTTCTTT